The 30 T cell receptor beta chains below all came from one sample that was sequenced in a study of radiotherapy plus CTLA-4 blockade in lung cancer. Method: immunoSEQ multiplex PCR; TCRdb's copy keeps in-frame clones and lacks some. The profile shows approximately 44,000 clones, about 72% of them singletons. This specimen was peripheral blood, taken from a patient treated with radiotherapy plus ipilimumab. The receptors here all came from a human donor with non-small cell lung cancer who had stable disease on radiotherapy plus ipilimumab.

The genes are TRBV6-5 and TRBJ1-2; TRBD1 is a possible D gene (5 bases). Germline CDR1 MNHEY, CDR2 SVGAGI. V was pared by 6 bases and J by 0 bases, with 14 bases between. There are 15 residues in the CDR3. The CDR3 here is CASRYQGRPNYGYTF. The CDR3 DNA reads TGTGCCAGCAGATATCAGGGCCGACCTAACTATGGCTACACCTTC.

The CDR3 reads CASSLSSSLYGYTF. CDR3 DNA: TGTGCCAGCAGTTTATCCAGCTCCCTGTATGGCTACACCTTC. The genes are TRBV28 and TRBJ1-2; D gene ambiguous. The CDR3 contains 14 residues. V lost 1 base and J 5 bases, leaving 11 bases between the germline ends. Germline V gives CDR1 MDHEN, CDR2 SYDVKM.

The rearrangement uses TRBV30 and TRBJ1-5; D is ambiguous. CDR1 is GTSNPN and CDR2 is SVGIG in the germline V gene (reference sequence). This CDR3 spans 13 amino acids. With 3 bases removed from V and 4 bases from J, the gap between germline ends came to 10 bases. Here the CDR3 reads CAWRKKGNQPQHF. The DNA for the CDR3 is TGTGCCTGGAGAAAAAAGGGTAATCAGCCCCAGCATTTT.

The V gene is TRBV13, the J gene TRBJ2-6; unclear D gene. Germline assignment: CDR1 PRHDT and CDR2 FYEKMQ (reference sequence). V gave up 1 base and J gave up 1 base, with 8 bases separating them. The CDR3 sequence is 16 residues long. The CDR3 reads CASSLEWASGANVLTF. CDR3 DNA: TGTGCCAGCAGCTTAGAGTGGGCTTCTGGGGCCAACGTCCTGACTTTC.

The chain carries TRBV6-6 and TRBJ1-1, with 8 bases identical to TRBD1. This CDR3 has 15 amino acids. The germline V gene has CDR1 MNHNY and CDR2 SVGAGI (reference sequence). Trimming cost V 7 bases and J 1 base; bases outside gene matches: 8. In DNA, the CDR3 is TGTGCCAGCATGTCCTTGGACAGGGCGAACACTGAAGCTTTCTTT. This sequence encodes CASMSLDRANTEAFF.

V is TRBV6-5 and J is TRBJ1-2; 8 nucleotides line up with TRBD1. The CDR3 contains 13 residues. The V gene's germline CDR1 is MNHEY and CDR2 SVGAGI. Unmatched junction bases numbered 9, after V lost 9 bases and J lost 6 bases. CDR3 loop: CASLPGQVNGYTF. In DNA form, the CDR3 reads TGTGCCAGTCTTCCGGGACAGGTTAATGGCTACACCTTC.

This chain links TRBV5-6 with TRBJ2-5; TRBD2 aligns across 7 bases. This CDR3 has 17 residues. From germline, CDR1 is SGHDT and CDR2 YYEEEE. Trimming took 0 bases from V and 4 from J; bases not matched to a gene: 12. CDR3 in DNA: TGTGCCAGCAGCTTGGAAGGGAGGGGCCGGAGTAGAGAGACCCAGTACTTC. Its protein is CASSLEGRGRSRETQYF.

The V gene is TRBV6-1, the J gene TRBJ1-2; D remains ambiguous. Germline V lookup: CDR1 MNHNS, CDR2 SASEGT. The CDR3 runs 13 residues. The V and J ends lost 10 bases and 5 bases respectively, with 17 bases between them. The DNA for the CDR3 is TGTGCCACCCGGCACGGCGACTTATATGGCTACACCTTC. Amino acids: CATRHGDLYGYTF.

The J gene is TRBJ1-2, the V gene TRBV7-9; D gene unclear. The CDR3 extends over 14 amino acids. Germline V gives CDR1 SEHNR, CDR2 FQNEAQ (reference sequence). Trimming left V 2 bases short and J 8 bases short, with 15 bases between. The chain's CDR3 is CASSLSLMVRGYTF. CDR3 in DNA: TGTGCCAGCAGCTTAAGCCTGATGGTCAGAGGCTACACCTTC.

The CDR3 region has the DNA TGTGCCAGCAGCTTAAGGACAGGGGGGGATAATTCACCCCTCCACTTT. Its protein product is CASSLRTGGDNSPLHF. The chain carries TRBV11-2 and TRBJ1-6, with 10 positions matching TRBD1. V lost 2 bases to trimming and J lost 5 bases; unmatched junction nucleotides: 3. The CDR3 runs 16 residues. Germline V gene sequence: CDR1 SGHAT, CDR2 FQNNGV.

This rearrangement joins TRBV5-1 to TRBJ2-5; D is ambiguous. The V end was cut by 3 bases, the J end by 0 bases, with 12 bases between. There are 15 residues in the CDR3. Germline CDR1 is SGHRS and CDR2 is YFSETQ. CDR3 sequence: CASSSGPNDQETQYF. As DNA, the CDR3 is TGCGCCAGCAGCTCAGGACCAAATGACCAAGAGACCCAGTACTTC.

V gene TRBV4-3 combines with J gene TRBJ2-1; TRBD1 might be the D (6 bases). V shed 2 bases and J shed 0 bases, with 14 bases lying between them. The germline V gene has CDR1 LGHNA and CDR2 YSLEER. This CDR3 contains 17 residues. CDR3 sequence: CASSQRVDRASYNEQFF. Written as DNA, the CDR3 is TGCGCCAGCAGCCAACGGGTGGACAGAGCCTCCTACAATGAGCAGTTCTTC.

V is TRBV6-4 and J is TRBJ2-1, with a tentative D call TRBD2 (7 bases). Trimming removed 5 bases at V and 2 bases at J, with 16 bases between. The CDR3 is 16 amino acids. In germline, CDR1 is MRHNA, CDR2 SNTAGT. In DNA form, the CDR3 reads TGTGCCAGCAGTCGGACAGCCGGGACTACCTACAATGAGCAGTTCTTC. Translated, it gives CASSRTAGTTYNEQFF.

The genes are TRBV19 and TRBJ2-5; no reliable D call. The germline V gene has CDR1 LNHDA and CDR2 SQIVND (reference sequence). V gave up 4 bases and J gave up 5 bases, with 11 bases separating them. The CDR3 runs 13 residues. The CDR3 sequence: CASSSHRAETQYF. Here the CDR3 DNA reads TGTGCCAGTAGTAGCCACAGAGCGGAGACCCAGTACTTC.

The count of this clone is one. The chain uses TRBV9 and TRBJ1-6; 7 positions agree with TRBD1. Per the germline V gene, CDR1 is SGDLS and CDR2 is YYNGEE. V was clipped by 4 bases and J by 8 bases; unmatched bases: 9. The CDR3 consists of 15 residues. Here the CDR3 DNA reads TGTGCCAGCAGCCCTTGGACAGGAGAAGATTCACCCCTCCACTTT. This encodes CASSPWTGEDSPLHF.

V and J are TRBV5-5 and TRBJ1-1, with D hard to call. Trimming cost V 1 base and J 7 bases, with 8 bases left between them. Germline-derived CDR1 and CDR2 are SGHKS and YYEKEE (reference sequence). This CDR3 spans 12 amino acids. The CDR3 DNA is TGTGCCAGCAGCTTGATCCGGGGTGAAGCTTTCTTT. It translates to CASSLIRGEAFF.

V is TRBV10-2 and J is TRBJ2-5, with TRBD1 matching 10 bases. The length of the CDR3 is 14 residues. J was trimmed by 2 bases and V by 8 bases; bases with no gene match: 5. Per germline, CDR1 WSHSY and CDR2 SAAADI. The CDR3: CASGGQGSQETQYF. In nucleotides, the CDR3 is TGCGCCAGCGGGGGACAGGGGTCTCAAGAGACCCAGTACTTC.

The genes are TRBV6-8 and TRBJ1-5; the D is unclear. Germline lookup yields CDR1 MNHGY and CDR2 SAAAGT. Trimming took 4 bases from V and 4 from J, leaving 14 bases between them. The CDR3 length is 15 residues. The CDR3 protein is CASSLETSPNQPQHF. The CDR3 DNA is TGTGCCAGCAGTTTGGAGACCAGCCCGAATCAGCCCCAGCATTTT.

V and J are TRBV7-2 and TRBJ2-3; D gene ambiguous. CDR3 length: 15 residues. The V end was cut by 3 bases, the J end by 3 bases, with 13 bases between. The germline gives CDR1 SGHTA, CDR2 FQGNSA. Written as DNA, the CDR3 is TGTGCCAGCAGCTTGTCGCGGCTGGGGACAGATACGCAGTATTTT. The encoded protein is CASSLSRLGTDTQYF.

The chain couples TRBV19 to TRBJ1-5, with 10 bases lining up with TRBD1. This CDR3 has 15 residues. Germline CDR1 and CDR2: LNHDA and SQIVND (reference sequence). The V gene end was trimmed by 4 bases and the J gene end by 2 bases; junction bases not matched to a gene: 2. The CDR3, as DNA: TGTGCCAGTAGTACCGGGACAGGGGGCAATCAGCCCCAGCATTTT. It translates to CASSTGTGGNQPQHF. Full variable domain (rest looked up from reference TRBV19 and TRBJ1-5): DGGITQSPKYLFRKEGQNVTLSCEQNLNHDAMYWYRQDPGQGLRLIYYSQIVNDFQKGDIAEGYSVSREKKESFPLTVTSAQKNPTAFYLCASSTGTGGNQPQHFGDGTRLSIL.

The J gene is TRBJ1-1, the V gene TRBV7-6, with D hard to call. V gave up 11 bases and J gave up 4 bases, with 8 bases separating them. The germline V gene has CDR1 SGHVS and CDR2 FNYEAQ. The CDR3 is 10 residues long. The CDR3 reads CASRSTEAFF. CDR3 DNA sequence: TGTGCCTCAAGGTCCACTGAAGCTTTCTTT.

V is TRBV7-8 and J is TRBJ1-5; D unresolved. The germline CDR1 and CDR2 sequences are SGHVS and FQNEAQ. The CDR3 consists of 16 residues. Deletions cut 3 bases from V and 0 bases from J, with 12 bases between. This CDR3 reads CASSFGEGYSNQPQHF. CDR3 in DNA: TGTGCCAGCAGCTTTGGGGAAGGCTATAGCAATCAGCCCCAGCATTTT.

The chain is built from TRBV7-2 and TRBJ2-1; 8 bases align to TRBD2. The V gene's germline CDR1 is SGHTA and CDR2 FQGNSA. Trimming removed 5 bases from V and 2 bases from J; junction bases left unmatched: 8. This CDR3 contains 16 residues. CDR3 DNA: TGTGCCAGCAGCACTCTGGGTAGCGGGGCCTACAATGAGCAGTTCTTC. It encodes CASSTLGSGAYNEQFF. The complete variable domain, with remaining parts taken from reference TRBV7-2 and TRBJ2-1, reads GAGVSQSPSNKVTEKGKDVELRCDPISGHTALYWYRQSLGQGLEFLIYFQGNSAPDKSGLPSDRFSAERTGGSVSTLTIQRTQQEDSAVYLCASSTLGSGAYNEQFFGPGTRLTVL.

The rearrangement joins TRBV4-3 to TRBJ1-2, with a tentative D call TRBD1 (5 bases). The CDR3 runs to 15 residues. The V gene's germline CDR1 is LGHNA and CDR2 YSLEER. The V and J ends lost 4 bases and 1 base respectively, with 13 bases between them. CDR3 region: CASSRATGDNYGYTF. CDR3 nucleotide sequence: TGCGCCAGCAGCCGCGCAACAGGAGATAACTATGGCTACACCTTC.

V and J are TRBV18 and TRBJ1-4; D is possibly TRBD1 (6 bases). This CDR3 spans 14 amino acids. Germline assignment: CDR1 KGHSH and CDR2 LQKENI. V was cut by 3 bases and J by 7 bases, with 12 bases left in between. The CDR3: CASSPGTGREKLFF. As DNA, the CDR3 is TGTGCCAGCTCACCCGGAACAGGGCGTGAAAAACTGTTTTTT.

The table lists this clone with a count of one. V usage is TRBV19 and J usage is TRBJ1-3; D unresolved. Trimming stripped 4 bases from V and 2 bases from J, with 6 bases between. CDR1 is LNHDA and CDR2 is SQIVND in the germline V gene (reference sequence). The CDR3 totals 13 residues. The CDR3 is CASSTQPGNTIYF. In nucleotides, the CDR3 is TGTGCCAGTAGTACCCAGCCTGGAAACACCATATATTTT.

The chain has TRBV7-6 and TRBJ2-1; 8 bases agree with TRBD1. V lost 1 base, J lost 11 bases, and 7 bases stayed unmatched. Germline assignment: CDR1 SGHVS and CDR2 FNYEAQ. This CDR3 is built from 14 residues. The CDR3 sequence is CASSLDDRGRKQFF. CDR3 in DNA: TGTGCCAGCAGCTTAGACGACAGGGGTAGGAAGCAGTTCTTC.

The genes are TRBV6-1 and TRBJ1-3; D is ambiguous. Deletions cut 4 bases from V and 6 bases from J, with 22 bases between. CDR1 MNHNS and CDR2 SASEGT come from the germline V gene. This CDR3 is 17 amino acids long. This CDR3 is CASSVLGKSSGQNTIYF. CDR3 sequence (DNA): TGTGCCAGCAGTGTTCTTGGGAAGTCCTCCGGCCAAAACACCATATATTTT.

V usage is TRBV28 and J usage is TRBJ2-7, with a possible D match to TRBD2 (6 bases). Deletions cut 3 bases from V and 12 bases from J, with 21 bases between. CDR1 and CDR2 (germline): MDHEN, SYDVKM. The CDR3 sequence is 14 residues long. The CDR3 sequence: CASSFRGLGLRRYV. The CDR3 bases are TGTGCCAGCAGTTTCCGGGGACTGGGTCTGCGTCGGTACGTC.

The rearrangement joins TRBV29-1 to TRBJ2-7; D is possibly TRBD2 (6 bases). The germline CDR1 and CDR2 sequences are SQVTM and ANQGSEA. Between the trimmed V and J ends, which lost 6 bases and 3 bases, there was a span of 12 bases. This CDR3 has 12 amino acids. This CDR3 reads CSVGGHLYEQYF. CDR3 nucleotide sequence: TGCAGCGTCGGAGGGCACCTCTACGAGCAGTACTTC.